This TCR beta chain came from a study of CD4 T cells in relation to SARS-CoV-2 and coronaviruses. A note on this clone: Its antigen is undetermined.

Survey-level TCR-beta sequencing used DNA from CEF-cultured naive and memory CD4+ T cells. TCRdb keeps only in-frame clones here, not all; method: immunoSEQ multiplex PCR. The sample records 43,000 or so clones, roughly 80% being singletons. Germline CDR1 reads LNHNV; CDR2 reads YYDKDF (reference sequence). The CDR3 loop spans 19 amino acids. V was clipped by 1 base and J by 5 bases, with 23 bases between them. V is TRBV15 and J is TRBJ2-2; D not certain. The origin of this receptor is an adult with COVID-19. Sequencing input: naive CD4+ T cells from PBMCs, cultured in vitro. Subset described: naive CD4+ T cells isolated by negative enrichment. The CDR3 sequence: CATSRGGMSRPRKTGELFF. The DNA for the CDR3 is TGTGCCACCAGCAGAGGTGGTATGAGCCGACCGAGGAAGACCGGGGAGCTGTTTTTT.